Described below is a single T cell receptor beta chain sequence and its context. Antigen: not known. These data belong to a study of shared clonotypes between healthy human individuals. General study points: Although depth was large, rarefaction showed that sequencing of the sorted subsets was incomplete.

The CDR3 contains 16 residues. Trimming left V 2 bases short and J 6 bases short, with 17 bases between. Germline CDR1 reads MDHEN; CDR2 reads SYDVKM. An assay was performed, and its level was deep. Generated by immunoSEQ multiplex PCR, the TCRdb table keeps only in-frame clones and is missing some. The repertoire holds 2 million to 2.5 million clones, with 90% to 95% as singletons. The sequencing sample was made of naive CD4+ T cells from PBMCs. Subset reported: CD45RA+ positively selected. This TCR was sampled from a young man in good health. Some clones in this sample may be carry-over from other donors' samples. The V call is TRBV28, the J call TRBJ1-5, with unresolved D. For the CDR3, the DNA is TGTGCCAGCAGTTTAAGGTTGGCCAGGTTTGGTCAGCCCCAGCATTTT. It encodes CASSLRLARFGQPQHF.